The 20 T cell receptor beta chains in this list originate from one sample, sequenced in a study of cytomegalovirus exposure and HLA in healthy donors. It was with 60 Vbeta and 13 Jbeta primers that the PCR ran. Profiling relied on immunoSEQ multiplex PCR, and the TCRdb table lists in-frame clones only, not all of them. The sample has more than 150,000 clones; more than 75% are singletons. The specimen sequenced was PBMCs. The receptors were sampled from a woman younger than 45 in good health and CMV-seropositive.

This rearrangement joins TRBV9 to TRBJ2-5, with D perhaps TRBD1 (5 bases). The last part of the DNA fits TRBJ2-7 better; the J call may be wrong. Germline CDR1 is SGDLS and CDR2 is YYNGEE. This CDR3 spans 15 amino acids. The CDR3 region is CASSVGPGIPYEQYF. CDR3 DNA sequence: TGTGCCAGCAGCGTAGGGCCAGGGATCCCCTACGAGCAGTACTTC.

This clone has more than one count but fewer than ten. This sequence joins TRBV5-4 and TRBJ2-2, with a weak D call TRBD1 (5 bases). The CDR3 contains 14 residues. Germline CDR1 is SGHNT and CDR2 is YYREEE (reference sequence). Trimming stripped 2 bases from V and 4 bases from J, with 9 bases between. This CDR3 reads CASSLGRATGELFF. CDR3 DNA: TGTGCCAGCAGCTTAGGCAGGGCCACCGGGGAGCTGTTTTTT.

CDR3 DNA sequence: TGTGCCAGCAGTTTGGGGACTAGCGGGGGGCTGATTGATACGCAGTATTTT. Its translation: CASSLGTSGGLIDTQYF. The rearrangement links TRBV27 to TRBJ2-3; 15 bases align to TRBD2. Unmatched junction bases numbered 7, after V lost 3 bases and J lost 6 bases. Per germline, CDR1 MNHEY and CDR2 SMNVEV (reference sequence). The CDR3 extends over 17 amino acids.

This sequence joins TRBV28 and TRBJ2-5, with D possibly matching TRBD2 (6 bases). The CDR3 length is 12 residues. Germline V gives CDR1 MDHEN, CDR2 SYDVKM. Trimming took 7 bases from V and 5 from J, leaving 11 bases between them. The CDR3 spells CASTQEGETQYF. DNA of the CDR3: TGTGCCAGCACCCAGGAGGGTGAGACCCAGTACTTC.

Regarding this clone: Other nucleotide sequences from this sample produce the same CDR3. The chain joins TRBV19 to TRBJ2-7, with a weak D call TRBD1 (6 bases). Trimming shortened V by 3 bases and J by 4 bases, and 13 bases separated the two germline ends. The CDR3 spans 14 residues. Germline CDR1 reads LNHDA; CDR2 reads SQIVND (reference sequence). The CDR3 nucleotides read TGTGCCAGTAGTATGGACAGAGGTAGTTACGAGCAGTACTTC. Protein sequence: CASSMDRGSYEQYF.

The chain employs TRBV7-3 and TRBJ2-3; 9 nucleotides align to TRBD2. The ends lost 0 bases at V and 3 bases at J; junction bases unmatched: 13. Germline V gene lookup returns CDR1 SGHTA and CDR2 FQGTGA. The CDR3 totals 19 residues. CDR3 loop: CASSLTYGGGARGTDTQYF. Here the CDR3 DNA reads TGTGCCAGCAGCTTAACGTACGGCGGGGGGGCCAGGGGAACAGATACGCAGTATTTT.

This chain connects TRBV5-1 to TRBJ2-1; D unclear. Per the germline V gene, CDR1 is SGHRS and CDR2 is YFSETQ. This CDR3 is built from 13 residues. Deletions cut 1 base from V and 5 bases from J, with 7 bases between. The CDR3 is CASSLPSNNEQFF. The CDR3 DNA sequence: TGCGCCAGCAGCTTGCCCAGTAACAATGAGCAGTTCTTC.

This clone showed up just a few times. This rearrangement joins TRBV6-1 to TRBJ1-5, with unresolved D. In germline, CDR1 is MNHNS, CDR2 SASEGT. V was trimmed by 4 bases and J by 1 base, leaving 11 bases between them. The CDR3 extends over 15 amino acids. As DNA, the CDR3 is TGTGCCAGCAGTGTGGAGGGTGGGAGCAATCAGCCCCAGCATTTT. This sequence encodes CASSVEGGSNQPQHF.

The chain is built from TRBV11-2 and TRBJ2-5, with TRBD1 matching 7 bases. The ends lost 2 bases at V and 5 bases at J; junction bases unmatched: 5. The CDR3 totals 14 residues. CDR1 and CDR2 from the germline V gene are SGHAT and FQNNGV. The CDR3 reads CASSLTGVGETQYF. For the CDR3, the DNA is TGTGCCAGCAGCTTAACAGGGGTGGGGGAGACCCAGTACTTC.

This chain uses TRBV5-1 with TRBJ2-2, with D tentatively TRBD1 (8 bases). This CDR3 comprises 18 residues. CDR1 and CDR2 from the germline V gene are SGHRS and YFSETQ. Trimming cost V 3 bases and J 4 bases, with 22 bases left between them. The chain's CDR3 is CASSSGGGQGRVTGELFF. Written as DNA, the CDR3 is TGCGCCAGCAGCTCGGGAGGAGGACAGGGTAGGGTCACCGGGGAGCTGTTTTTT.

This chain joins TRBV13 and TRBJ2-3; 10 bases align to TRBD2. The CDR3 runs 17 residues. Trimming removed 4 bases from V and 1 base from J; junction bases left unmatched: 8. Germline V gene data show CDR1 as PRHDT and CDR2 as FYEKMQ (reference sequence). In DNA form, the CDR3 reads TGTGCCAGCAGCTCGAGCGGGGGGGCTCGGGGCACAGATACGCAGTATTTT. This translates into CASSSSGGARGTDTQYF.

This clone was seen a handful of times. V usage is TRBV18 and J usage is TRBJ1-1; D uncertain. Germline values: CDR1 KGHSH, CDR2 LQKENI. Trimming took off 0 bases at V and 0 bases at J, with 8 bases between the two ends. The CDR3 is made up of 15 amino acids. For the CDR3, the DNA is TGTGCCAGCTCACCACCGGGAGCCCTGAACACTGAAGCTTTCTTT. Protein sequence: CASSPPGALNTEAFF.

In this sample, this clone turned up a few times. The chain carries TRBV5-1 and TRBJ1-1, with D maybe TRBD1 (6 bases). V was clipped by 1 base and J by 1 base, with 14 bases between them. In germline, CDR1 is SGHRS, CDR2 YFSETQ. The CDR3 totals 16 residues. CDR3 loop: CASSLRIQGWNTEAFF. In DNA form, the CDR3 reads TGCGCCAGCAGCTTGAGAATACAGGGCTGGAACACTGAAGCTTTCTTT.

The chain has TRBV6-5 and TRBJ1-6; tentative D call: TRBD1 (6 bases). This CDR3 spans 14 amino acids. The V gene's germline CDR1 is MNHEY and CDR2 SVGAGI. V lost 8 bases to trimming and J lost 13 bases, with 21 bases between them. The CDR3 reads CASGRGQPSVPLHF. The CDR3 DNA is TGTGCCAGCGGCCGAGGACAGCCAAGCGTTCCCCTCCACTTT.

This clone has only a few counts. The rearrangement joins TRBV19 to TRBJ2-3, with D possibly matching TRBD1 (6 bases). The V and J ends lost 8 bases and 5 bases respectively, with 17 bases between them. CDR3 length equals 14 residues. The germline CDR1 and CDR2 sequences are LNHDA and SQIVND (reference sequence). The CDR3: CASPGQAMGDTQYF. DNA for the CDR3: TGTGCCAGTCCGGGACAAGCAATGGGAGATACGCAGTATTTT.

This chain joins TRBV27 and TRBJ2-3, with a weak D call TRBD2 (5 bases). Germline CDR1 MNHEY, CDR2 SMNVEV (reference sequence). The CDR3 sequence is 16 residues long. V was shortened by 2 bases and J by 3 bases, with 15 bases between the two germline ends. CDR3 in DNA: TGTGCCAGCAGTTTAGGGCCCCGGGGATGGACAGATACGCAGTATTTT. It encodes CASSLGPRGWTDTQYF.

The CDR3, as DNA: TGTGCCAGCAGCCAGAGCCGGGGGTGGGGCACTGAAGCTTTCTTT. It yields the protein CASSQSRGWGTEAFF. J is TRBJ1-1 and V is TRBV6-5, with a possible D match to TRBD1 (5 bases). The V gene lost 6 bases and the J gene lost 4 bases, with 18 bases spanning the gap. CDR1 is MNHEY and CDR2 is SVGAGI in the germline V gene. This CDR3 spans 15 amino acids.

This chain uses TRBV6-1 with TRBJ2-3, with 9 bases aligning to TRBD1. The V gene end was trimmed by 3 bases and the J gene end by 1 base; junction bases not matched to a gene: 2. The CDR3 runs to 15 residues. Germline V gene sequence: CDR1 MNHNS, CDR2 SASEGT. The CDR3 nucleotides read TGTGCCAGCAGTGAGTACAGGGGGCGCACAGATACGCAGTATTTT. It is translated as CASSEYRGRTDTQYF.

In its sample, this clone was seen once. The chain employs TRBV28 and TRBJ2-1, with a possible D match to TRBD2 (7 bases). This CDR3 spans 14 amino acids. CDR1 MDHEN and CDR2 SYDVKM come from the germline V gene. Between the trimmed V and J ends, which lost 4 bases and 5 bases, there was a span of 12 bases. The CDR3 sequence is CASSSGGGDNEQFF. The CDR3 coding sequence is TGTGCCAGCAGTTCTGGGGGGGGCGACAATGAGCAGTTCTTC.

Written as DNA, the CDR3 is TGTGCCACCCGGGACAGGGGATATTCACCCCTCCACTTT. This encodes CATRDRGYSPLHF. The rearrangement links TRBV15 to TRBJ1-6, with TRBD1 matching over 10 bases. CDR3 length equals 13 residues. The germline gives CDR1 LNHNV, CDR2 YYDKDF (reference sequence). Unmatched junction bases numbered 3, after V lost 8 bases and J lost 8 bases.